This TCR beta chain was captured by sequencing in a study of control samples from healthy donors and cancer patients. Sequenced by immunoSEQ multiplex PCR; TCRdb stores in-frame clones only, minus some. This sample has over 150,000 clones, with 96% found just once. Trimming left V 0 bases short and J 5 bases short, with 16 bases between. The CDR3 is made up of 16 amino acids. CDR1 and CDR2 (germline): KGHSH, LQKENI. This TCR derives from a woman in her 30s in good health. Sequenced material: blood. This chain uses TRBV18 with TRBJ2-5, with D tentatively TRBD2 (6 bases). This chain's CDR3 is CASSPPGGGMGETQYF. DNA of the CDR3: TGTGCCAGCTCACCACCGGGTGGGGGGATGGGGGAGACCCAGTACTTC.